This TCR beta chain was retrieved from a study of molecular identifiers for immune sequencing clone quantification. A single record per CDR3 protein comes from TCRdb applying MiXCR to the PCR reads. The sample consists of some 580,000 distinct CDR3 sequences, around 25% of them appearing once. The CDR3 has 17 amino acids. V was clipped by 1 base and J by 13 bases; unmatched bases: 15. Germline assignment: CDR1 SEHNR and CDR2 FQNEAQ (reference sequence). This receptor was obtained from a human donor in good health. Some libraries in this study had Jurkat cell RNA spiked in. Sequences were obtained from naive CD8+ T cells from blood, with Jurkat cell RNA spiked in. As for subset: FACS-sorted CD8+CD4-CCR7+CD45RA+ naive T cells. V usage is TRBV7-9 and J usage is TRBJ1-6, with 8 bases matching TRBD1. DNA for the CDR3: TGTGCCAGCAGCTTAGGTGGTACAGGGGGTATCTTTAGTCCCCTCCACTTT. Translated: CASSLGGTGGIFSPLHF.